The 18 T cell receptor beta chains in this list originate from one sample, sequenced in a study of T cell responses to AZD1222 COVID-19 vaccine. Measured with immunoSEQ multiplex PCR; TCRdb has only the in-frame clones, and not every one. This sample has approximately 150,000 clones, with about nine tenths found just once. This specimen consisted of peripheral blood, obtained 28 days after the second AZD1222 dose. The source of these receptors is an adult who received the AZD1222 COVID-19 vaccine.

V usage is TRBV5-4 and J usage is TRBJ1-4, with D maybe TRBD1 (6 bases). Trimming took 2 bases from V and 8 from J, leaving 25 bases between them. The CDR3 covers 18 residues. The germline gives CDR1 SGHNT, CDR2 YYREEE (reference sequence). CDR3 residues: CASSFSLQGVGFGEKLFF. DNA of the CDR3: TGTGCCAGCAGCTTCAGCCTACAGGGCGTTGGGTTTGGGGAAAAACTGTTTTTT.

V and J are TRBV2 and TRBJ2-3; TRBD2 might be the D (6 bases). Germline V lookup: CDR1 SNHLY, CDR2 FYNNEI. The V end lost 3 bases, the J end lost 5 bases, and 18 bases lay between the germline ends. The CDR3 contains 16 residues. CDR3 coding DNA: TGTGCCAGCAGTGATGATAGCGGTGCAAGGGTAGATACGCAGTATTTT. It encodes CASSDDSGARVDTQYF.

The chain has TRBV7-3 and TRBJ2-1, with 11 bases lining up with TRBD2. Germline V lookup: CDR1 SGHTA, CDR2 FQGTGA. After removal of 2 bases from V and 7 bases from J, the junction contained 7 bases not matched to a gene. This CDR3 contains 16 residues. The CDR3 DNA reads as TGTGCCAGCAGCTTATTAGCGGGAGGGTCGTGGAATGAGCAGTTCTTC. Translated: CASSLLAGGSWNEQFF. Complete variable domain (other parts from reference TRBV7-3 and TRBJ2-1): GAGVSQTPSNKVTEKGKYVELRCDPISGHTALYWYRQSLGQGPEFLIYFQGTGAADDSGLPNDRFFAVRPEGSVSTLKIQRTERGDSAVYLCASSLLAGGSWNEQFFGPGTRLTVL.

This chain connects TRBV7-2 to TRBJ1-1, with a weak D call TRBD1 (5 bases). Trimming pared 1 base from V and 1 base from J, leaving 10 bases between. Germline V gene lookup returns CDR1 SGHTA and CDR2 FQGNSA. The CDR3 is 15 amino acids. The CDR3 nucleotides are TGTGCCAGCAGCTTAGTTCAGGGAAGGAACACTGAAGCTTTCTTT. Its translation: CASSLVQGRNTEAFF.

The rearrangement uses TRBV27 and TRBJ2-3; D not resolved. Trimming removed 3 bases at V and 2 bases at J, with 6 bases between. The CDR3 has 13 residues. Germline CDR1 MNHEY, CDR2 SMNVEV (reference sequence). Written as DNA, the CDR3 is TGTGCCAGCAGTTTGGTGTCCACAGATACGCAGTATTTT. Residues: CASSLVSTDTQYF.

The genes are TRBV2 and TRBJ1-4; D is undetermined. Trimming removed 6 bases from V and 8 bases from J, with 19 bases in between. This CDR3 has 15 amino acids. Germline values: CDR1 SNHLY, CDR2 FYNNEI. As DNA, the CDR3 is TGTGCCAGCAGCCGGAACCCAGTACCCAACGAAAAACTGTTTTTT. Its translation is CASSRNPVPNEKLFF.

CDR3 in DNA: TGTGCCAGCAGCGTCAGCACCGGGGAGCTGTTTTTT. Its translation is CASSVSTGELFF. The chain joins TRBV7-3 to TRBJ2-2; D is unresolved. Germline assignment: CDR1 SGHTA and CDR2 FQGTGA. Trimming stripped 5 bases from V and 4 bases from J, with 5 bases between. The CDR3 runs 12 residues.

The J gene is TRBJ1-3, the V gene TRBV11-2, with D uncertain. The V end was cut by 5 bases, the J end by 3 bases, with 8 bases between. Per the germline V gene, CDR1 is SGHAT and CDR2 is FQNNGV. This CDR3 is 13 amino acids long. CDR3 sequence (DNA): TGTGCCAGCAGCCCCGGGTATGGAAACACCATATATTTT. Residues: CASSPGYGNTIYF.

CDR3 nucleotide sequence: TGCGCCAGCAGCCAAACGACAGGGGCGAACACTGAAGCTTTCTTT. This gives the protein CASSQTTGANTEAFF. This chain uses TRBV5-1 with TRBJ1-1, with TRBD1 matching 8 bases. CDR1 is SGHRS and CDR2 is YFSETQ in the germline V gene. The V segment lost 4 bases and the J segment 1 base; nucleotides outside the gene matches: 6. The CDR3 is 15 residues long.

The chain has TRBV3-1 (or the pseudogene TRBV3-2) and TRBJ2-5; 12 nucleotides agree with TRBD2. The CDR3 consists of 16 residues. The germline V gene encodes CDR1 LGHDT and CDR2 YNNKEL (reference sequence). The junction had 5 bases not matched to a gene; V was cut back by 1 base and J by 5 bases. The CDR3 DNA reads TGTGCCAGCAGCCAAGGACTAGCGGGGGAAGGGGAGACCCAGTACTTC. This gives the protein CASSQGLAGEGETQYF.

This clone was recorded a few times. This chain joins TRBV10-3 and TRBJ1-5; 9 bases fit TRBD1. Germline V CDR1 and CDR2: ENHRY, SYGVKD. Losses at the gene ends were 2 bases for V and 4 bases for J; bases not matched to a gene: 6. The CDR3 extends over 16 amino acids. The CDR3 here is CAISEQGQGGNQPQHF. The CDR3 DNA is TGTGCCATCAGTGAGCAGGGACAGGGTGGTAATCAGCCCCAGCATTTT.

This clone appeared once. The rearrangement links TRBV6-2 or TRBV6-3 to TRBJ2-5, with 10 bases fitting TRBD2. Germline CDR1 MNHEY, CDR2 SVGEGT. The CDR3 loop spans 14 amino acids. The trim removed 3 bases at V and 10 bases at J, leaving 8 bases unmatched. CDR3 amino acids: CASSYISGGRDQYF. The CDR3 DNA reads TGTGCCAGCAGTTATATTAGCGGGGGGAGGGACCAGTACTTC.

V and J are TRBV18 and TRBJ2-7; D not certain. Germline V gene sequence: CDR1 KGHSH, CDR2 LQKENI. The length of the CDR3 is 13 residues. V lost 6 bases to trimming and J lost 9 bases, with 18 bases between them. Written as DNA, the CDR3 is TGTGCCAGCTCCATAACGGAAGATAGGGTGCAGTACTTC. Its translation: CASSITEDRVQYF.

This clone was recorded once. V gene TRBV29-1 combines with J gene TRBJ1-5; D remains unclear. V lost 2 bases to trimming and J lost 5 bases, with 10 bases between them. The germline CDR1 and CDR2 sequences are SQVTM and ANQGSEA. This CDR3 region has 13 residues. The CDR3 DNA sequence: TGCAGCGTTGAATGGGCGAGAGATCAGCCCCAGCATTTT. Its protein is CSVEWARDQPQHF.

The chain has TRBV19 and TRBJ1-2; D is possibly TRBD1 (5 bases). The CDR3 loop spans 12 amino acids. Germline-derived CDR1 and CDR2 are LNHDA and SQIVND (reference sequence). Trimming stripped 3 bases from V and 8 bases from J, with 10 bases between. The CDR3 reads CASSISGNGYTF. CDR3 coding DNA: TGTGCCAGTAGTATTTCAGGGAACGGCTACACCTTC.

V gene TRBV10-3 combines with J gene TRBJ1-3; no clear D. V was shortened by 0 bases and J by 4 bases, with 4 bases between the two germline ends. There are 13 residues in the CDR3. CDR1 and CDR2 from the germline V gene are ENHRY and SYGVKD. This CDR3 is CAISESRGNTIYF. The CDR3, as DNA: TGTGCCATCAGTGAGTCACGGGGAAACACCATATATTTT.

V usage is TRBV3-1 (or the pseudogene TRBV3-2) and J usage is TRBJ2-7, with 11 bases that match TRBD1. This CDR3 has 15 amino acids. Germline V gene data show CDR1 as LGHDT and CDR2 as YNNKEL (reference sequence). Trimming cost V 5 bases and J 6 bases; bases outside gene matches: 9. The CDR3 region is CASSYQTGTGGEQYF. The CDR3 DNA reads TGTGCCAGCAGCTACCAAACCGGGACAGGGGGCGAGCAGTACTTC.

The V and J genes are TRBV14 and TRBJ2-3; 10 nucleotides line up with TRBD2. J was trimmed by 2 bases and V by 1 base; bases with no gene match: 21. The CDR3 is 22 amino acids. The V gene's germline CDR1 is SGHDN and CDR2 FVKESK. In DNA, the CDR3 is TGTGCCAGCAGCCAAGCCTCCCGGGTGGCTAGCGGGAGTGGAACCACCACAGATACGCAGTATTTT. This encodes CASSQASRVASGSGTTTDTQYF.